These 19 T cell receptor beta chains were all obtained from the same sample, sequenced in a study of blood T cell repertoires in COVID-19. Repertoires were generated with immunoSEQ multiplex PCR, while TCRdb's copy carries only in-frame clones and drops some. The sample lists tens of thousands of clones; approximately 88% were seen once. The specimen was peripheral blood. These receptors were collected from a human donor with active COVID-19. The donor label of this sample is uncertain.

The V gene is TRBV7-2, the J gene TRBJ1-1, with a weak D call TRBD1 (6 bases). Germline loops: CDR1 SGHTA, CDR2 FQGNSA. The length of the CDR3 is 19 residues. Trimming shortened V by 0 bases and J by 3 bases, and 23 bases separated the two germline ends. This CDR3 reads CASSLALGSGGGFYTEAFF. CDR3 coding DNA: TGTGCCAGCAGCTTAGCTTTGGGTTCTGGGGGGGGCTTTTACACTGAAGCTTTCTTT.

This sequence joins TRBV6-4 and TRBJ1-1, with D tentatively TRBD1 (6 bases). Germline V CDR1 and CDR2: MRHNA, SNTAGT. This CDR3 has 14 residues. Trimming left V 7 bases short and J 2 bases short, with 14 bases between. The chain's CDR3 is CASKGQSGNTEAFF. In DNA form, the CDR3 reads TGTGCCAGCAAAGGACAGTCGGGAAACACTGAAGCTTTCTTT.

V usage is TRBV4-1 and J usage is TRBJ2-1; TRBD2 agrees at 9 bases. The CDR3 consists of 19 residues. Germline V gene data show CDR1 as MGHRA and CDR2 as YSYEKL. The V and J ends lost 0 bases and 9 bases, in that order; junction bases with no gene match: 18. CDR3 DNA: TGCGCCAGCAGCCAAGATTTGGTTGGGAGCGGGGGGTATTGGGGTGAGCAGTTCTTC. Encoded protein: CASSQDLVGSGGYWGEQFF.

V usage is TRBV6-5 and J usage is TRBJ2-6, with D perhaps matching TRBD2 (7 bases). Germline lookup yields CDR1 MNHEY and CDR2 SVGAGI. The V gene lost 2 bases and the J gene lost 4 bases, with 12 bases spanning the gap. This CDR3 has 16 amino acids. CDR3 sequence: CASSYQQGGGANVLTF. The CDR3 DNA sequence: TGTGCCAGCAGTTACCAACAGGGAGGGGGGGCCAACGTCCTGACTTTC.

This chain uses TRBV19 with TRBJ2-1; D may be TRBD1 (5 bases). This CDR3 comprises 16 residues. V was clipped by 3 bases and J by 2 bases, with 14 bases between them. Germline V gives CDR1 LNHDA, CDR2 SQIVND (reference sequence). Here the CDR3 reads CASSISRAPPYNEQFF. CDR3 in DNA: TGTGCCAGTAGTATCAGCAGGGCGCCCCCCTACAATGAGCAGTTCTTC.

The chain combines TRBV18 with TRBJ2-7; TRBD2 agrees at 9 bases. CDR1 is KGHSH, CDR2 LQKENI, per germline. CDR3 length: 14 residues. V gave up 3 bases and J gave up 2 bases; unmatched junction bases: 2. CDR3 nucleotides: TGTGCCAGCTCACCTAGCGGGAGTGCCTACGAGCAGTACTTC. It is translated as CASSPSGSAYEQYF.

The rearrangement uses TRBV6-4 and TRBJ1-2, with D perhaps TRBD1 (6 bases). The germline CDR1 and CDR2 sequences are MRHNA and SNTAGT. V lost 5 bases to trimming and J lost 8 bases, with 21 bases between them. CDR3 length: 15 amino acids. The CDR3 spells CASSSTTGSLAGYTF. The CDR3 DNA reads as TGTGCCAGCAGTTCAACGACAGGAAGCCTAGCCGGCTACACCTTC.

The chain carries TRBV28 and TRBJ1-1; a possible D gene is TRBD1 (5 bases). Between the trimmed V and J ends, which lost 2 bases and 1 base, there was a span of 8 bases. Germline V gene lookup returns CDR1 MDHEN and CDR2 SYDVKM. The CDR3 consists of 14 residues. Here the CDR3 reads CASSLTGQNTEAFF. In nucleotides, the CDR3 is TGTGCCAGCAGTTTAACAGGACAGAACACTGAAGCTTTCTTT.

The rearrangement joins TRBV3-1 (or the pseudogene TRBV3-2) to TRBJ1-1, with D tentatively TRBD1 (5 bases). The CDR3 has 16 amino acids. The ends were cut back, 4 bases at V and 4 bases at J, with 19 bases in the middle. CDR1 LGHDT and CDR2 YNNKEL come from the germline V gene (reference sequence). The CDR3 DNA reads TGTGCCAGCAGCCGCTTCAAAGGGGTAATTCTCACTGAAGCTTTCTTT. Protein sequence: CASSRFKGVILTEAFF.

This chain links TRBV7-6 with TRBJ2-7, with TRBD2 as a possible D gene (5 bases). The CDR3 has 17 residues. Germline assignment: CDR1 SGHVS and CDR2 FNYEAQ. V was cut by 4 bases and J by 5 bases, with 24 bases left in between. The CDR3 coding sequence is TGTGCCAGCAGCTACCTACCCTTGGGGAGAGCTAGCAACGAGCAGTACTTC. Translation gives CASSYLPLGRASNEQYF.

The genes are TRBV19 and TRBJ2-2, with TRBD2 as a possible D gene (5 bases). Germline CDR1 reads LNHDA; CDR2 reads SQIVND (reference sequence). Trimming took 4 bases from V and 8 from J, leaving 8 bases between them. The length of the CDR3 is 12 residues. The CDR3 DNA sequence: TGTGCCAGTAGTACCCCGGGGGGGGAGCTGTTTTTT. Amino acid sequence: CASSTPGGELFF.

V and J are TRBV11-2 and TRBJ2-1; 11 nucleotides line up with TRBD2. J lost 2 bases, V lost 5 bases, and 5 bases had no gene match. This CDR3 spans 16 amino acids. From germline, CDR1 is SGHAT and CDR2 FQNNGV. In DNA, the CDR3 is TGTGCCAGCAGCAATAGCGGGAGGGCCCCCTACAATGAGCAGTTCTTC. Its translation: CASSNSGRAPYNEQFF.

J is TRBJ1-2 and V is TRBV4-1, with D possibly matching TRBD1 (6 bases). Germline loops: CDR1 MGHRA, CDR2 YSYEKL. Between the trimmed V and J ends, which lost 1 base and 4 bases, there was a span of 16 bases. The CDR3 consists of 16 residues. The CDR3 reads CASSQGMGARIYGYTF. Written as DNA, the CDR3 is TGCGCCAGCAGCCAAGGGATGGGGGCGCGTATCTATGGCTACACCTTC.

This clone occurred once. The V gene is TRBV29-1, the J gene TRBJ2-5; D is undetermined. The length of the CDR3 is 13 residues. With 3 bases removed from V and 1 base from J, the gap between germline ends came to 9 bases. The V gene's germline CDR1 is SQVTM and CDR2 ANQGSEA. CDR3 DNA: TGCAGCGTTGATCGCGGCAGCCAAGAGACCCAGTACTTC. Translation gives CSVDRGSQETQYF.

The CDR3 sequence: CASSPQSRTEAFF. The CDR3 DNA reads as TGTGCCAGTAGTCCACAGTCCAGGACTGAAGCTTTCTTT. V is TRBV19 and J is TRBJ1-1; the D is unclear. CDR1 is LNHDA, CDR2 SQIVND, per germline (reference sequence). The length of the CDR3 is 13 residues. V was cut by 5 bases and J by 5 bases, with 12 bases left in between.

The CDR3 nucleotides are TGTGCCAGCAAAGTCAGGCACAGGGACAATTCACCCCTCCACTTT. Residues: CASKVRHRDNSPLHF. V is TRBV2 and J is TRBJ1-6, with D perhaps matching TRBD1 (6 bases). In germline, CDR1 is SNHLY, CDR2 FYNNEI. This CDR3 has 15 residues. The ends were cut back, 7 bases at V and 7 bases at J, with 17 bases in the middle.

A few counts support this clone. This chain links TRBV6-5 with TRBJ1-1; 10 nucleotides line up with TRBD1. Germline assignment: CDR1 MNHEY and CDR2 SVGAGI. V lost 2 bases, J lost 8 bases, and 5 bases stayed unmatched. This CDR3 is built from 14 residues. The CDR3 coding sequence is TGTGCCAGCAGTTACGCCCCGGGACAGGGGGAAGCTTTCTTT. Amino acid sequence: CASSYAPGQGEAFF.

The chain links TRBV11-2 to TRBJ2-7; 7 positions agree with TRBD1. Germline CDR1 is SGHAT and CDR2 is FQNNGV. Trimming cost V 0 bases and J 3 bases; bases outside gene matches: 5. CDR3 length equals 15 residues. This chain's CDR3 is CASSLDTGDYYEQYF. As DNA, the CDR3 is TGTGCCAGCAGCTTAGATACAGGGGATTACTACGAGCAGTACTTC.

V and J are TRBV11-2 and TRBJ2-3, with D uncertain. This CDR3 contains 14 residues. V shed 1 base and J shed 0 bases, with 5 bases lying between them. Germline lookup yields CDR1 SGHAT and CDR2 FQNNGV. As DNA, the CDR3 is TGTGCCAGCAGCTTAGGAGAGAGCACAGATACGCAGTATTTT. It codes for CASSLGESTDTQYF.